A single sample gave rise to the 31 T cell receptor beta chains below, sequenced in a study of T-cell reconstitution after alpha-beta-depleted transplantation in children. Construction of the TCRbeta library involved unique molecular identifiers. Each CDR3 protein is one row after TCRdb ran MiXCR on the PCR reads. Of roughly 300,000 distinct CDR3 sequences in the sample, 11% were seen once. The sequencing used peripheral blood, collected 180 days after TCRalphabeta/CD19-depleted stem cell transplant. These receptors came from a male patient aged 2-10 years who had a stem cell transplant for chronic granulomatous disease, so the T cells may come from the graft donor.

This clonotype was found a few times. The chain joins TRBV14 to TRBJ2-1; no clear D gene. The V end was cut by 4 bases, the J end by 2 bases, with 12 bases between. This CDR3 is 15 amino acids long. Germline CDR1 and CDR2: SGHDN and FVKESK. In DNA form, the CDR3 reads TGTGCCAGCAGCCCGGTCCTAGTTCCCTACAATGAGCAGTTCTTC. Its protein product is CASSPVLVPYNEQFF.

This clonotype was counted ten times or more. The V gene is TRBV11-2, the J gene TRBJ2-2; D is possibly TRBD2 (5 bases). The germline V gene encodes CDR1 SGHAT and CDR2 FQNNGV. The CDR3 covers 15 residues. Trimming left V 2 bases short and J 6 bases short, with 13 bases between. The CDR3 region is CASSLSSGTAGELFF. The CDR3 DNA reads TGTGCCAGCAGCTTATCTTCGGGAACGGCCGGGGAGCTGTTTTTT.

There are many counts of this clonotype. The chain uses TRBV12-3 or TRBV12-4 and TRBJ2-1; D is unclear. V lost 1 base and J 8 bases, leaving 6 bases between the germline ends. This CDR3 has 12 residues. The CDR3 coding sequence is TGTGCCAGCAGTTTAGTCAGATATGAGCAGTTCTTC. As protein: CASSLVRYEQFF.

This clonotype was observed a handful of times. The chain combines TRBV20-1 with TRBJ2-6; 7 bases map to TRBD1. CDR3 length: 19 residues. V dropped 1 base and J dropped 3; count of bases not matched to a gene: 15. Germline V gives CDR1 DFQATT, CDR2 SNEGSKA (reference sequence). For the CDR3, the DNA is TGCAGTGCTAGAGTTGGAGTTGGCAGGGGGAGCCGTGGGGCCAACGTCCTGACTTTC. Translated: CSARVGVGRGSRGANVLTF.

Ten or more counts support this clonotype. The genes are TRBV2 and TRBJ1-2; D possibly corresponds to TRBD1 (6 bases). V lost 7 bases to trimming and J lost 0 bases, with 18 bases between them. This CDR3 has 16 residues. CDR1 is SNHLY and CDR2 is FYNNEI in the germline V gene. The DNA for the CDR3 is TGTGCCAGCATATTCTACCGGCGACAGGCTAACTATGGCTACACCTTC. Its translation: CASIFYRRQANYGYTF.

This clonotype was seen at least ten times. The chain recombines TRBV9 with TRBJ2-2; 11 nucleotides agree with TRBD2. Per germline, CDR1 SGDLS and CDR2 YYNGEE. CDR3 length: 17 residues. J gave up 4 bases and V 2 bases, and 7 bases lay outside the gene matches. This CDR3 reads CASSVISSGGRTGELFF. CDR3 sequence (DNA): TGTGCCAGCAGCGTCATATCTAGCGGGGGGCGCACCGGGGAGCTGTTTTTT.

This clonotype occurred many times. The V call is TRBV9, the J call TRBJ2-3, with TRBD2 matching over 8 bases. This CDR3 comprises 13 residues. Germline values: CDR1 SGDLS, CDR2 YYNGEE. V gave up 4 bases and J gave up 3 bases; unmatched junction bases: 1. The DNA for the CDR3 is TGTGCCAGCAGCCGCGGGGGGACAGATACGCAGTATTTT. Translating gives CASSRGGTDTQYF.

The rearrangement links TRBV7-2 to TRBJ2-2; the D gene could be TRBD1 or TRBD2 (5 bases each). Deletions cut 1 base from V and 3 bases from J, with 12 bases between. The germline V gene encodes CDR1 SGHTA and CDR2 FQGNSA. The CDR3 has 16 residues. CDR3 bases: TGTGCCAGCAGCTTAGGTTGGGGGAAACACACCGGGGAGCTGTTTTTT. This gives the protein CASSLGWGKHTGELFF.

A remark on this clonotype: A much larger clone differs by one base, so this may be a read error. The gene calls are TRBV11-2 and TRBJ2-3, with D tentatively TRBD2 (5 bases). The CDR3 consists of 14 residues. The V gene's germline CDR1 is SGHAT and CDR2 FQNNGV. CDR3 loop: CASSLVSAGDTHYF. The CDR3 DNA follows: TGTGCCAGCAGCTTAGTGTCAGCCGGGGATACGCATTATTTT.

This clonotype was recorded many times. The CDR3 region is CSVVTDTQYF. As DNA, the CDR3 is TGCAGCGTGGTCACAGATACGCAGTATTTT. V and J are TRBV29-1 and TRBJ2-3, with D uncertain. Trimming stripped 6 bases from V and 2 bases from J, with 3 bases between. CDR1 and CDR2 from the germline V gene are SQVTM and ANQGSEA. This CDR3 spans 10 amino acids.

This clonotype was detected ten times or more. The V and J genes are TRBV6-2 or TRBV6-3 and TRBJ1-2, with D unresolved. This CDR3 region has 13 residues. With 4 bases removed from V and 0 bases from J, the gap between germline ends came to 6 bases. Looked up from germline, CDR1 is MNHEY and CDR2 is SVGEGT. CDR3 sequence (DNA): TGTGCCAGCAGTTCGTTAGCTAACTATGGCTACACCTTC. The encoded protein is CASSSLANYGYTF.

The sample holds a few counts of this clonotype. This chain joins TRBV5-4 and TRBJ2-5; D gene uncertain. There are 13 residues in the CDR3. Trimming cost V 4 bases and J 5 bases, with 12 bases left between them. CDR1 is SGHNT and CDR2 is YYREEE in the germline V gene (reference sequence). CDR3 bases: TGTGCCAGCAGCACCCGAAGTTTGGAGACCCAGTACTTC. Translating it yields CASSTRSLETQYF.

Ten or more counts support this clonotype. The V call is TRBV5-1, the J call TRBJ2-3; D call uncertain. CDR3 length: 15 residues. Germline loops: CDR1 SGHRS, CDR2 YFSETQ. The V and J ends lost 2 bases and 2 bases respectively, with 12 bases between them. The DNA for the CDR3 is TGCGCCAGCAGCTTACAGCTCCCCTACACAGATACGCAGTATTTT. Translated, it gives CASSLQLPYTDTQYF.

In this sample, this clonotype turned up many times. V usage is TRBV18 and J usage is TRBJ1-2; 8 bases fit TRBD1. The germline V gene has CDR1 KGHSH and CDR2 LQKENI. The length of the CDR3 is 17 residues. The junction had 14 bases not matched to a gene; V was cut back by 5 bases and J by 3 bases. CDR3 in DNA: TGTGCCAGCTCATTAGCGACAGGGGATGGCCCAGACTATGGCTACACCTTC. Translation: CASSLATGDGPDYGYTF.

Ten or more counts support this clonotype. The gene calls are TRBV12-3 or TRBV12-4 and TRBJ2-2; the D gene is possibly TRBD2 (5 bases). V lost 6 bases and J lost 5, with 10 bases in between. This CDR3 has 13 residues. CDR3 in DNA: TGTGCCAGCAGGTCGGGGTTTACCGGGGAGCTGTTTTTT. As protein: CASRSGFTGELFF.

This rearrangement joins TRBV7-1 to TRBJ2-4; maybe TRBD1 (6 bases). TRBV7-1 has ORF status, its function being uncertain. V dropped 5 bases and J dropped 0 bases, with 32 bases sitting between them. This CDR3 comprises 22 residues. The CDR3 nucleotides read TGTGCCAGCAGCGCCAGCGCCTCCAGGGGCTACTCGGTCCAAGTAGCCAAAAACATTCAGTACTTC. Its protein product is CASSASASRGYSVQVAKNIQYF.

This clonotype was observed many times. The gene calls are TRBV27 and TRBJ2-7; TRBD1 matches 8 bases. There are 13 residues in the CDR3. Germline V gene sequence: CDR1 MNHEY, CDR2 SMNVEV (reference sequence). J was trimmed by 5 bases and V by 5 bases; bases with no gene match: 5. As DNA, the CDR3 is TGTGCCAGCAGTCGGTACAGGGGGGACGAGCAGTACTTC. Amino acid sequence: CASSRYRGDEQYF.

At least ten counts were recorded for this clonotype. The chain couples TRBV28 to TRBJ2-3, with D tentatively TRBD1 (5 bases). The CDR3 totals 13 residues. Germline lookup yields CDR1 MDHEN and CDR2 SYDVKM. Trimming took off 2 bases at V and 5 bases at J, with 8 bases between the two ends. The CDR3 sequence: CASSLGRGDTQYF. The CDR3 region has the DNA TGTGCCAGCAGTTTAGGAAGGGGAGATACGCAGTATTTT.

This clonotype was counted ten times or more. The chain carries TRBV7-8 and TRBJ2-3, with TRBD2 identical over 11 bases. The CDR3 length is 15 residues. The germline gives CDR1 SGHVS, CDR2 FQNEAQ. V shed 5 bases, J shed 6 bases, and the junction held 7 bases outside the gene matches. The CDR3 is CASSDSGGARDTQYF. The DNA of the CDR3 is TGTGCCAGCAGCGATAGCGGGGGGGCCAGGGATACGCAGTATTTT.

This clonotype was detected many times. CDR3 nucleotide sequence: TGTGCCAGCAGTCCCGGGACAGGGGACAATCAGCCCCAGCATTTT. This sequence encodes CASSPGTGDNQPQHF. The chain uses TRBV12-3 or TRBV12-4 and TRBJ1-5, with 10 bases lining up with TRBD1. The CDR3 consists of 15 residues. V lost 5 bases to trimming and J lost 3 bases; unmatched junction nucleotides: 4.

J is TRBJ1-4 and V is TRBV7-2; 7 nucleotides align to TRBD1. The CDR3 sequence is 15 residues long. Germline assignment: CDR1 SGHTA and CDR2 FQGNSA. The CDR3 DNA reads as TGTGTCAGGAGCTTAGGGGGCAACAACAAGGAAAAACTGTTTTTT. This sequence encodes CVRSLGGNNKEKLFF.

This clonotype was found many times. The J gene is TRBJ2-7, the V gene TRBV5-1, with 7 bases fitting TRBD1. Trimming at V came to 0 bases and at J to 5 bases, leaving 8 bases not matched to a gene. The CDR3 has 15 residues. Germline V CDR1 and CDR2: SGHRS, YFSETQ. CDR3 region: CASSLDGTEGHEQYF. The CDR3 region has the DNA TGCGCCAGCAGCTTGGATGGGACAGAGGGCCACGAGCAGTACTTC.

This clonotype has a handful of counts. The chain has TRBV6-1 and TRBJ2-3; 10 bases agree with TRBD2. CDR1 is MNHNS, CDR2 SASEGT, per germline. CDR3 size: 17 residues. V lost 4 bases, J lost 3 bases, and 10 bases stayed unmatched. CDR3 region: CASSVHSGRVGTDTQYF. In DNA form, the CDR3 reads TGTGCCAGCAGTGTCCACAGCGGGAGGGTCGGGACAGATACGCAGTATTTT.

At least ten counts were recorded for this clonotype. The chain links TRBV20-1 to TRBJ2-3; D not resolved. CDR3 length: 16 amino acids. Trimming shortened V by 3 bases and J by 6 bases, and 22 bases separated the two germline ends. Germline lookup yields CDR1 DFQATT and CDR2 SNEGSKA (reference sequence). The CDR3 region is CSASPWGRVGSDTQYF. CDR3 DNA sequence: TGCAGTGCTAGCCCCTGGGGTCGGGTGGGCTCGGATACGCAGTATTTT.

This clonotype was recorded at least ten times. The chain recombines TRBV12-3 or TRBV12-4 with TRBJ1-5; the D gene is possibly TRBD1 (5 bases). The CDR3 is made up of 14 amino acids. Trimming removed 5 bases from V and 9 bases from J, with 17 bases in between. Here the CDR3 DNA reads TGTGCCAGCAGTCCCAGGGACGGCGCGCGGCCCCAGCATTTT. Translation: CASSPRDGARPQHF.

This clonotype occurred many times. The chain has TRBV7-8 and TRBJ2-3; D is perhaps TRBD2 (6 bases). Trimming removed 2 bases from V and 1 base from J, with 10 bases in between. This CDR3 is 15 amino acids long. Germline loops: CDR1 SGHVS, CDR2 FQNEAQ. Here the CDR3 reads CASSLISSGTDTQYF. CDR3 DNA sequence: TGTGCCAGCAGCTTAATTTCTAGCGGCACAGATACGCAGTATTTT.

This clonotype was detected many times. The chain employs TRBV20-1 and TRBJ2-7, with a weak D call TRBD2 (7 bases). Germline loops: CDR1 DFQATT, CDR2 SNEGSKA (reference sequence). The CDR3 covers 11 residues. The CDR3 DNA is TGCACTGGCGGGGGACAATACGAGCAGTACTTC. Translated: CTGGGQYEQYF.

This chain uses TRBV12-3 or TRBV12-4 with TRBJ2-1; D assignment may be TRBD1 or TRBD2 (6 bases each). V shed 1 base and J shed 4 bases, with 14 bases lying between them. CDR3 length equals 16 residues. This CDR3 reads CASSLDWGAVYNEQFF. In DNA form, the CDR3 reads TGTGCCAGCAGTTTAGATTGGGGGGCAGTATACAATGAGCAGTTCTTC.

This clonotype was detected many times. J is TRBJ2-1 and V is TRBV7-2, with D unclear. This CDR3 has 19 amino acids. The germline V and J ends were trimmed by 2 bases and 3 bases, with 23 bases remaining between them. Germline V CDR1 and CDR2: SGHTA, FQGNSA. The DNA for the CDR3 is TGTGCCAGCAGCTTACCCAAATTGGGCTCGACATTCAACTACAATGAGCAGTTCTTC. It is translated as CASSLPKLGSTFNYNEQFF.

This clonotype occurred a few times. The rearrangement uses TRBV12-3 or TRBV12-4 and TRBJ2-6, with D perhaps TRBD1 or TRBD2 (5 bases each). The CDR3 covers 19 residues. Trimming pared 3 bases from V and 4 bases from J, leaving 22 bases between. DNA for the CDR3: TGTGCCAGCAGTTTTAGGGGCGGGTTGGCTTTAGGCGGGGCCAACGTCCTGACTTTC. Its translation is CASSFRGGLALGGANVLTF.

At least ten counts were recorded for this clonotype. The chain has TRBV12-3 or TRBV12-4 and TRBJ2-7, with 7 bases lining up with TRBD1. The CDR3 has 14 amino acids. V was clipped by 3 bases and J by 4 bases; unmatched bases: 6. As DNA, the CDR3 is TGTGCCAGCAGTTTGTTAGGGGGCGTTTACGAGCAGTACTTC. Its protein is CASSLLGGVYEQYF.